This TCR beta chain stems from a study of T cell responses to AZD1222 COVID-19 vaccine. The table came from immunoSEQ multiplex PCR; TCRdb's copy has only in-frame clones and leaves some out. The repertoire has fewer than 110,000 clones, under 95% of them found once; the top ten carry 20% to 25%. Study-wide results and limits: When two AZD1222 doses had been given, Spike-specific TCR breadth and depth rose. Just 5 to 7 AZD1222 recipients were seropositive at baseline. Clonal diversity was possibly underestimated, and white British individuals and females predominated among donors.

With regard to this clone: The antigen is undetermined.

Germline-derived CDR1 and CDR2 are GTSNPN and SVGIG (reference sequence). Deletions cut 0 bases from V and 3 bases from J, with 3 bases between. The CDR3 loop spans 12 amino acids. Here the sequenced sample was peripheral blood, taken on day 0 of AZD1222 vaccination. J is TRBJ2-1 and V is TRBV30; D is uncertain. The TCR sequence derives from an adult in good health. CDR3 nucleotide sequence: TGTGCCTGGAGTGTACGCTACAATGAGCAGTTCTTC. It encodes CAWSVRYNEQFF.